Sequencing of this T cell receptor beta chain was carried out in a study of blood T cell repertoires in COVID-19. Whole-study context: Material from acute and convalescent COVID-19 was sourced from the United States, Italy and Spain. PBMCs, B-cell-depleted T cells, or T cells were the source of the cDNA or gDNA that made up the material.

Germline CDR1 is SNHLY and CDR2 is FYNNEI. Trimming at V came to 6 bases and at J to 4 bases, leaving 3 bases not matched to a gene. The CDR3 spans 15 residues. Participants spanned ages about 18 to 90 years and resided in about two dozen US areas. Methods used by the authors: Amplifying reference gene primers gave estimates of nucleated cell counts. Generated by immunoSEQ multiplex PCR, the TCRdb table keeps only in-frame clones and is missing some. The DNA gave D and trimming, while V, J and clone size come from that table. Of under 500,000 clones listed, nearly 90% are singletons. The chain employs TRBV2 and TRBJ2-1; the match to TRBD2 covers 13 bases. The TCR sequence derives from a woman aged 18-29 years with acute COVID-19. Material: PBMCs or T cells enriched from blood (not recorded which). The CDR3 nucleotides read TGTGCCAGCAGACTGGGACTAGCGGGGTACAATGAGCAGTTCTTC. Protein product: CASRLGLAGYNEQFF. Full variable domain (missing parts from reference TRBV2 and TRBJ2-1): EPEVTQTPSHQVTQMGQEVILRCVPISNHLYFYWYRQILGQKVEFLVSFYNNEISEKSEIFDDQFSVERPDGSNFTLKIRSTKLEDSAMYFCASRLGLAGYNEQFFGPGTRLTVL.